Listed below are T cell receptor beta chains from one sample, sequenced in a study of long-term antiretroviral therapy in people with HIV. Sequencing used immunoSEQ multiplex PCR; TCRdb keeps in-frame clones, though not all of them. The sample contains 25,000 to 30,000 clones, around 82% of which appear only once. The sequencing used unsorted PBMCs, collected 3 years after starting antiretroviral therapy. The source of these receptors is a man aged 35-49 years with HIV. CDR3s include the opening cysteine and the closing phenylalanine or tryptophan. A D gene is named only where the DNA matches it firmly. Rows give clone size only sometimes, using once, few, many, or a class for an expanded clone.

d_call	v_call	clone_size	j_call	cdr3_nt	cdr3_aa
NA	TRBV30	NA	TRBJ1-1	TGTGCCTGGAGTCCCGGGATGGGAGAAGCTTTCTTT	CAWSPGMGEAFF
NA	TRBV6-5	NA	TRBJ2-7	TGTGCCAGCAGGGGATTCTACGAGCAGTACTTC	CASRGFYEQYF
NA	TRBV6-6	few	TRBJ2-2	TGTGCCAGCAGTTACACGGGGCTTGACACCGGGGAGCTGTTTTTT	CASSYTGLDTGELFF
TRBD2	TRBV7-2	NA	TRBJ2-1	TGTGCCAGCACCGTTACTAGCGGGAGTGTTGGTGAGCAGTTCTTC	CASTVTSGSVGEQFF
TRBD2	TRBV7-9	NA	TRBJ2-1	TGTGCCAGCAGCCCCACCCAGGGAGGGCCGCTGTACAATGAGCAGTTCTTC	CASSPTQGGPLYNEQFF
TRBD2	TRBV27	NA	TRBJ2-7	TGTGCCAGCAGTTCTTTCGGGGGGGTCAGCTACGAGCAGTACTTC	CASSSFGGVSYEQYF
TRBD1	TRBV6-5	NA	TRBJ2-7	TGTGCCAGCAGTTTCCGACAGGGCACCTACGAGCAGTACTTC	CASSFRQGTYEQYF
NA	TRBV6-6	once	TRBJ2-3	TGTGCCAGCAGAGTAGGCCCTAGCACAGATACGCAGTATTTT	CASRVGPSTDTQYF
TRBD1	TRBV5-1	NA	TRBJ2-3	TGCGCCAGCAGCTTGGACGGACAGGGGTATGCAGATACGCAGTATTTT	CASSLDGQGYADTQYF
TRBD2	TRBV7-8	NA	TRBJ2-2	TGTGCCAGCAGCTTAGCGGCTCATCTAGCGGGAGCCGTCGGGGCCGGGGAGCTGTTTTTT	CASSLAAHLAGAVGAGELFF
NA	TRBV27	NA	TRBJ2-2	TGTGCCAGCAGTCTCGCCCCGGTCGGGGAGCTGTTTTTT	CASSLAPVGELFF
NA	TRBV10-3	few	TRBJ1-5	TGTGCCATCAGTGAAGAGAACGGGGGTCAGCCCCAGCATTTT	CAISEENGGQPQHF
NA	TRBV7-9	NA	TRBJ2-7	TGTGCCAGCCACTTCTCCGGGGGATTAGGGGAGCAGTACTTC	CASHFSGGLGEQYF
NA	TRBV5-1	NA	TRBJ1-1	TGCGCCAGCAGCTTGGGTGGGAGCACTGAAGCTTTCTTT	CASSLGGSTEAFF
NA	TRBV4-1	NA	TRBJ2-7	TGCGCCAGCAGCCAGTTGCCGGGACCCACCTCCTACGAGCAGTACTTC	CASSQLPGPTSYEQYF
NA	TRBV7-9	NA	TRBJ2-3	TGTGCCAGCAGCTTAGCTCCTGGACAGATCACAGATACGCAGTATTTT	CASSLAPGQITDTQYF
TRBD1	TRBV13	NA	TRBJ1-2	TGTGCCAGCAGCGATGCAGGGGGCTATGGCTACACCTTC	CASSDAGGYGYTF
NA	TRBV19	NA	TRBJ2-7	TGTGCCAGTAGTATATCCCCCAGGGACTCCTACGAGCAGTACTTC	CASSISPRDSYEQYF
TRBD1	TRBV4-1	once	TRBJ1-1	TGCGCCAGCAGCCAAGAAACCAGACAGGGGAACACTGAAGCTTTCTTT	CASSQETRQGNTEAFF
NA	TRBV6-1	NA	TRBJ1-6	TGTGCCAGCAGTTCCGGGCCTTATAATTCACCCCTCCACTTT	CASSSGPYNSPLHF
NA	TRBV6-5	NA	TRBJ2-3	TGTGCCAGCACCCCCCGGGAACAGCCTGGGGATACGCAGTATTTT	CASTPREQPGDTQYF
NA	TRBV7-8	NA	TRBJ2-7	TGTGCCAGCAGCTTTAGGGTCGTCGGCTTCGAGCAGTACTTC	CASSFRVVGFEQYF
NA	TRBV5-1	NA	TRBJ1-1	TGCGCCAGCAGCTTGGGGGGCAGGGTTTGGACTGAAGCTTTCTTT	CASSLGGRVWTEAFF
TRBD1	TRBV5-1	NA	TRBJ1-6	TGCGCCAGCAGCTCGACAGGGTCGAATTCACCCCTCCACTTT	CASSSTGSNSPLHF
NA	TRBV19	NA	TRBJ2-7	TGTGCCAGTATGGTTACGGGAACCTACGAGCAGTACTTC	CASMVTGTYEQYF
NA	TRBV4-2	NA	TRBJ2-3	TGTGCCAGCAGCCAAGATATTGGGGGGAGACGCACAGATACGCAGTATTTT	CASSQDIGGRRTDTQYF
TRBD2	TRBV7-9	NA	TRBJ2-7	TGTGCCAGCAGCTTAACGCCAACAGCGGGAGCCGAGCAGTACTTC	CASSLTPTAGAEQYF
NA	TRBV7-8	NA	TRBJ1-3	TGTGCCAGCAGCCCCACATCAGCTGGAAACACCATATATTTT	CASSPTSAGNTIYF
TRBD1	TRBV10-3	NA	TRBJ2-2	TGTGCCATCAGTGAGCCGGGACAGGGGAGAACCGGGGAGCTGTTTTTT	CAISEPGQGRTGELFF
NA	TRBV11-2	NA	TRBJ2-7	TGTGCCAGCAGGTCACCGAACTCCTACGAGCAGTACTTC	CASRSPNSYEQYF
TRBD2	TRBV11-2	NA	TRBJ2-1	TGTGCCAGCAGCCCCTGGACTAGCGGGAGCTATGAGCAGTTCTTC	CASSPWTSGSYEQFF
NA	TRBV19	few	TRBJ2-1	TGTGCCAGTACAGGGAGCAATGAGCAGTTCTTC	CASTGSNEQFF
TRBD1	TRBV29-1	NA	TRBJ2-5	TGCAGCGTTGACTTTCCAGGGGGTCATTGGGAGACCCAGTACTTC	CSVDFPGGHWETQYF
TRBD1	TRBV6-6	once	TRBJ1-2	TGTGCCAGCAGTTACATGGCAGGGGGCGGCTACACCTTC	CASSYMAGGGYTF
NA	TRBV6-5	NA	TRBJ2-3	TGTGCCAGCAGTTCGACGGACGGGGATACGCAGTATTTT	CASSSTDGDTQYF
TRBD1	TRBV6-5	NA	TRBJ2-7	TGTGCCAGCAGTTACTCTCAAGGACAGGGCCACGAGCAGTACTTC	CASSYSQGQGHEQYF
NA	TRBV11-3	once	TRBJ1-1	TGTGCCAGCAGTCACGGGGAGAGGACTGAAGCTTTCTTT	CASSHGERTEAFF
NA	TRBV30	NA	TRBJ2-3	TGTGCCTGTCAACTAGGAACTCTCACAGATACGCAGTATTTT	CACQLGTLTDTQYF
NA	TRBV7-6	NA	TRBJ2-7	TGTGCCAGCAGCTTAAATCAGGGACCGACCTACGAGCAGTACTTC	CASSLNQGPTYEQYF
NA	TRBV20-1	NA	TRBJ2-7	TGCAGTGCCAGACGCGGGTACGAGCAGTACTTC	CSARRGYEQYF
NA	TRBV5-6	NA	TRBJ2-7	TGTGCCAGCAGCTTGGGGAGGGGCGAGCAGTACTTC	CASSLGRGEQYF
TRBD2	TRBV5-3	NA	TRBJ2-1	TGTGCCAGAAGCGGGCAACTAGCGGGAGTAGACAATGAGCAGTTCTTC	CARSGQLAGVDNEQFF
NA	TRBV19	NA	TRBJ2-7	TGTGCCAGTAGTATCACAGCAAGCTCCTACGAGCAGTACTTC	CASSITASSYEQYF
TRBD1	TRBV10-2	NA	TRBJ1-6	TGCGCCAGCAGTGTCCGGGACAGGGGCCCCAATTCACCCCTCCACTTT	CASSVRDRGPNSPLHF
NA	TRBV9	NA	TRBJ2-7	TGTGCCAGCAGCTCTGGACAGTGGCCTATCGTGCAGTACTTC	CASSSGQWPIVQYF
TRBD2	TRBV7-8	NA	TRBJ2-2	TGTGCCAGCAGCCGAACCACGGGACTAGTCGGTTCCGGGGAGCTGTTTTTT	CASSRTTGLVGSGELFF
TRBD1	TRBV2	once	TRBJ1-5	TGTGCCAGCAGCCCGGGACAGGGGTTTAATCAGCCCCAGCATTTT	CASSPGQGFNQPQHF
TRBD1	TRBV11-2	NA	TRBJ1-2	TGTGCCAGCAGCTCGAGACAGGGATCAGGCTATGGCTACACCTTC	CASSSRQGSGYGYTF